This T cell receptor beta chain is from a study of OX40 agonist ivuxolimab in advanced cancers. Points from the study as a whole: Clonal expansion was seen in CD4+ and CD8+ blood T cells by week 6 at 0.1 to 3.0 mg/kg.

Sequencing used immunoSEQ multiplex PCR; TCRdb keeps in-frame clones, though not all of them. Among around 83,000 clones listed, roughly 90% were seen once. Of note for this clone: Its antigen is still unknown.

Sequencing was performed on CD4+ or CD8+ T cells sorted from blood, taken in a trial of the OX40 agonist ivuxolimab. The sequence was obtained from an adult with an advanced solid tumor such as melanoma, head and neck, liver or kidney cancer.

CDR3 amino acids: CASSRRDRTEAFF. In DNA, the CDR3 is TGCGCCAGCAGCAGAAGGGACAGGACTGAAGCTTTCTTT. The rearrangement links TRBV5-1 to TRBJ1-1; 8 nucleotides agree with TRBD1. Germline trimming cut 4 bases from V and 5 bases from J; bases unmatched to any gene: 4. Germline CDR1 is SGHRS and CDR2 is YFSETQ. The CDR3 is 13 residues long.